A single T cell receptor (beta chain) is shown here with its context. Its antigen is not known. The authors isolated at least 6 million PBMCs per sample. V dropped 8 bases and J dropped 1 base, with 9 bases sitting between them. Germline V gene data show CDR1 as WSHSY and CDR2 as SAAADI. This CDR3 comprises 14 residues. The data originate from a study of blood T cells in healthy people across ages. At the level of the study: For every two T cells, template switching captured about one barcoded beta molecule. Study-wide points: Compared with aged donors, long-lived donors showed fewer expanded clones, suggesting selection. Among T cells, TCR beta diversity per million cells dropped roughly linearly as age rose.

Sample-barcoded 5' priming and a J-beta primer mix drove a second PCR of roughly 6 to 12 cycles. TCRdb used MiXCR to reprocess the 5' RACE reads, holding one entry per CDR3 protein. The sample has around 1.7 million distinct CDR3 sequences, roughly 27% seen once; the top ten hold roughly 8%. Sequenced input: blood. This TCR was sampled from a woman aged 25 to 39 in good health. This rearrangement joins TRBV10-2 to TRBJ2-6; either TRBD1 or TRBD2 may supply D (6 bases each). DNA for the CDR3: TGCGCCAGCCTAGGGGGGTCTGGGGCCAACGTCCTGACTTTC. Translating it yields CASLGGSGANVLTF.